The T cell receptor beta chain under discussion was sequenced for a study of cytomegalovirus exposure and HLA in healthy donors. Study-level points and caveats: The dataset shows that most TCR sequences were rare, while some public TCRs occurred in many donors.

The donors were members of the roughly 120-subject validation cohort (separate from the 666-subject first cohort). Note on this clone: What it binds is not known.

TCRdb's copy holds only in-frame clones and misses some; the assay was immunoSEQ multiplex PCR. Of around 71,000 clones in the sample, about 94% were seen once. V shed 3 bases and J 4 bases; nucleotides not matched to a gene: 5. The V gene's germline CDR1 is SGHVS and CDR2 FNYEAQ. This CDR3 has 14 amino acids. J is TRBJ2-7 and V is TRBV7-6, with 8 bases lining up with TRBD2. The material sequenced was PBMCs. The source of this sequence is a man younger than 30 in good health and CMV-seropositive. DNA of the CDR3: TGTGCCAGCAGCTTCGGGGGGGAAAGATACGAGCAGTACTTC. This codes for CASSFGGERYEQYF.